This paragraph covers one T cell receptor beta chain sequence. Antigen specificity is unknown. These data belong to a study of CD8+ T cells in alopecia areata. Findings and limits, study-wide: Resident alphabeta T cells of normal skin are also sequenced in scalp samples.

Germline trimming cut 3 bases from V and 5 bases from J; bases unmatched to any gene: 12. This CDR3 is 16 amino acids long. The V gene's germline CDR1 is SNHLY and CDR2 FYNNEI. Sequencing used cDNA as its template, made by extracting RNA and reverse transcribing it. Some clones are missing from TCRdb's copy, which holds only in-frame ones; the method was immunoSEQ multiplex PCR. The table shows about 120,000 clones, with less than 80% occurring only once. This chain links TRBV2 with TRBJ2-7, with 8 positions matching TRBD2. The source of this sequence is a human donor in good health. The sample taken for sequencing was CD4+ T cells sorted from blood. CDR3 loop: CASSEEPRVAGNEQYF. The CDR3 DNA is TGTGCCAGCAGTGAGGAGCCCAGGGTAGCGGGGAACGAGCAGTACTTC.